In this sample, the clone carrying this T cell receptor beta chain turned up a few times. The method was immunoSEQ multiplex PCR; TCRdb's version includes in-frame clones alone and lacks a portion of them. The sample includes more than 200,000 clones, 65% to 85% of them seen just once. This sample was taken from a study of blood T cell repertoires in COVID-19. Study in general: Researchers got acute and convalescent COVID-19 samples from the United States, Italy and Spain. PBMCs, B-cell-depleted T cells, or T cells provided the cDNA or gDNA that made up the material.

Germline V gene lookup returns CDR1 MNHEY and CDR2 SMNVEV (reference sequence). V lost 3 bases and J lost 3, with 14 bases in between. CDR3 length: 15 amino acids. This chain connects TRBV27 to TRBJ1-2; D is possibly TRBD1 (6 bases). The receptor's source is a woman over 75 with acute or convalescent COVID-19. The sequenced material came from peripheral blood. CDR3 loop: CASSFWGGPDYGYTF. DNA for the CDR3: TGTGCCAGCAGTTTTTGGGGGGGGCCGGACTATGGCTACACCTTC.